The T cell receptor (beta chain) under discussion was sequenced for a study of early stage breast cancer tumors. Study in general: About 8 ER+/PR+/HER2- tumors were invasive ductal; a few were invasive lobular. Regarding the study as a whole: Unsorted bulk genomic DNA sequencing lacked pairing and functional marker data.

Germline V CDR1 and CDR2: SGHRS, YFSETQ. Trimming removed 0 bases from V and 6 bases from J; junction bases left unmatched: 12. The length of the CDR3 is 17 residues. As regards this clone: Its specificity is not known.

This table comes from immunoSEQ multiplex PCR, and its TCRdb copy is limited to in-frame clones, with some not included. Found here are roughly 60,000 clones, approximately 80% of them singletons; the top ten hold about 3.7%. The sequence was collected from a person aged 25-39 years with breast cancer. The chain is built from TRBV5-1 and TRBJ1-2; TRBD1 matches at 9 bases. The sequenced sample consisted of blood. CDR3: CASSLEYRGRDSNGYTF. The CDR3 DNA sequence: TGCGCCAGCAGCTTGGAGTACAGGGGGCGAGATTCGAATGGCTACACCTTC. Variable domain in full (rest from reference TRBV5-1 and TRBJ1-2): KAGVTQTPRYLIKTRGQQVTLSCSPISGHRSVSWYQQTPGQGLQFLFEYFSETQRNKGNFPGRFSGRQFSNSRSEMNVSTLELGDSALYLCASSLEYRGRDSNGYTFGSGTRLTVV.